This TCR beta chain appears in the sequencing data of a study of T cell responses to AZD1222 COVID-19 vaccine. Study observations and caveats: Clonal diversity was possibly underestimated, and the donors were mostly white British, with more females. Reports indicate that nearly half of spike-specific TCRs are directed at unmutated variant regions. No day 14 peak samples; only post-peak repertoires were characterized. Seropositive at baseline were only a handful of AZD1222 recipients.

As to this clone: Antigen: not known.

The data were produced by immunoSEQ multiplex PCR, yet TCRdb's version contains in-frame clones alone and is incomplete. Among tens of thousands of clones listed, about three quarters were seen once. The CDR3 sequence is 14 residues long. V lost 8 bases and J lost 6, with 19 bases in between. The germline V gene encodes CDR1 SNHLY and CDR2 FYNNEI. The sequence was obtained from an adult in good health. This chain links TRBV2 with TRBJ1-1, with D unclear. The sample consisted of peripheral blood, taken on day 0 of AZD1222 vaccination. The CDR3 nucleotides are TGTGCCAGCTCTTTGAGTCCCTCTTCCCCTGAAGCTTTCTTT. Its protein is CASSLSPSSPEAFF. The variable domain in full, completed from reference TRBV2 and TRBJ1-1, reads EPEVTQTPSHQVTQMGQEVILRCVPISNHLYFYWYRQILGQKVEFLVSFYNNEISEKSEIFDDQFSVERPDGSNFTLKIRSTKLEDSAMYFCASSLSPSSPEAFFGQGTRLTVV.